The rows below give T cell receptor beta chains drawn from one sample of a study of T cell changes during pregnancy in multiple sclerosis. Sequenced by immunoSEQ multiplex PCR; TCRdb stores in-frame clones only, minus some. The table has about 67,000 clones, 80% to 95% seen once. The sample was peripheral blood, taken in the first trimester of pregnancy. These receptors were taken from a female donor in good health, enrolled as a control in a pregnancy study. CDR3s include the opening cysteine and the closing phenylalanine or tryptophan.

CAWSAQQGGELFF,TRBV30,13
CASSLASGGRTDTQYF,TRBV5-1,16
CASSQIMNTEAFF,TRBV5-1,13
CASSYGSESYNEQFF,TRBV6-5,15
CASSLAQSSTDTQYF,TRBV5-1,15
CASRGSNQPQHF,TRBV6-1,12
CASSFSLAPYNEQFF,TRBV7-8,15
CASTPGGLAVTQYF,TRBV6-1,14
CASQTGSTDTQYF,TRBV5-6,13
CASSLGSGQAYEQYF,TRBV7-9,15
CASRIRISYGYTF,TRBV6-1,13
CAISESAGPNIQYF,TRBV10-3,14
CASSRDRTYEQYF,TRBV18,13
CASRVVQGNEKLFF,TRBV6-6,14
CASTTPRETGANVLTF,TRBV28,16
CASKGDRGREYF,TRBV2,12
CASSGQAHQPQHF,TRBV2,13
CASSYEGNTEAFF,TRBV6-5,13
CSGTSGTDTQYF,TRBV29-1,12
CASRPGGTSTDTQYF,TRBV5-1,15
CASSVGRGGNTGELFF,TRBV9,16
CASTPGEYNEQFF,TRBV7-2,13
CASSRSGSTSYEQYF,TRBV7-2,15
CASSLAGTASYEQYF,TRBV18,15
CASSPYLGANYGYTF,TRBV27,15
CASRGRAGYGYNEQFF,TRBV6-6,16
CASSLDRTSNTGELFF,TRBV5-4,16
CASSLAGTGPYEQYF,TRBV7-9,15
CASSQITPVHEQYF,TRBV7-7,14
CASTASGSVYEQYF,TRBV28,14
CASSQAPASGRGEQYF,TRBV4-1,16
CASSIRSTGTSGSSQYF,TRBV5-6,17
CAWSRGFKDTQYF,TRBV30,13
CAIRPSSSGGYEQYF,TRBV10-3,15
CASSVGSGANTGELFF,TRBV9,16
CSVSSQGPEAFF,TRBV29-1,12
CASSLTGRSYEQYF,TRBV7-2,14
CASSLSLAGLDEQFF,TRBV5-1,15
CASSLTENTEAFF,TRBV7-2,13
CASSAQGGGNNEQFF,TRBV5-6,15